This TCR beta chain came from a study of T cells in Graves' hyperthyroidism and ophthalmopathy. Study observations and caveats: The majority of expanded thyroid clonotypes above 0.001 also appeared in blood.

The CDR3 regions of TCR beta were amplified from RNA transcripts. Carried out on the TCR CDR3, a first-round RT-PCR used the HTBI primer set. From the multiplex PCR reads, TCRdb called clonotypes with MiXCR, one entry per CDR3 protein. The table has approximately 690,000 distinct CDR3 sequences, 13% to 15% seen once. This clonotype was recorded at least ten times. Its antigen is not known. Lactation, pregnancy, other autoimmune disease or uncontrolled infection led to exclusion of patients. Thyroid ultrasound, orbital computed tomography, clinical symptoms, and serum thyroxine and TRAb underpinned diagnoses. V was pared by 6 bases and J by 4 bases, with 6 bases of the junction left unmatched. Germline values: CDR1 MNHEY, CDR2 SMNVEV (reference sequence). The CDR3 extends over 14 amino acids.

This TCR was recovered from a woman aged 50 to 60 with Graves' ophthalmopathy. J is TRBJ1-5 and V is TRBV27; the match to TRBD1 covers 7 bases. Sequencing was carried out using blood. This CDR3 is CASRRRTGNQPQHF. CDR3 nucleotides: TGTGCCAGCAGACGTCGGACAGGTAATCAGCCCCAGCATTTT.